Only a few counts were recorded for the clone carrying this T cell receptor beta chain. Its antigen is currently unknown. This specimen belongs to a study of quantifying T cell responses using KT2 cells. On the study more broadly: Reverse transcription used primers in the TCR alpha and beta constant regions. Under optimum conditions, T4 ligation efficiency was estimated at more than 9.5%.

Overall study results and limits: Input KT2 cell number predicted KT2 alpha and beta sequence counts linearly over several orders of magnitude.

V shed 0 bases and J shed 5 bases, with 19 bases lying between them. This CDR3 has 18 amino acids. An oligo carrying a UMI was ligated to the cDNA 3' end. The first PCR ran 4 to 5 cycles with an equimolar RC1.1 and RC1.2 beta primer mix. From the UMI-ligation and nested PCR reads, TCRdb called clonotypes with MiXCR, one entry per CDR3 protein. Of some 48,000 distinct CDR3 sequences listed, roughly 11% are singletons. Known numbers of the T cell clone KT2 were added to PBMC. Different KT2-to-PBMC ratios were created with a constant PBMC count. This rearrangement joins TRBV23-1 to TRBJ1-4; unclear D gene. TRBV23-1 carries the ORF label, with uncertain function. The clonotype was recovered from a human donor. Sequencing was performed on PBMCs spiked with cells of the T cell clone KT2. CDR3 in DNA: TGCGCCAGCAGTCAATCGCTGGGCAGCTTTACCCCGAATGAAAAACTGTTTTTT. Translated, it gives CASSQSLGSFTPNEKLFF.